This entry concerns a single T cell receptor beta chain. Its antigen is not known. These data come from a study of OX40 agonist ivuxolimab in advanced cancers. Overall study context: Head and neck, renal cell, melanoma or hepatocellular carcinoma were the cancers that dose-escalation patients had. Three dose-escalation patients had partial responses: one with hepatocellular carcinoma and two with cutaneous melanoma. General observations from the study: Partial responders at 0.1-3.0 mg/kg showed near-lowest clonal expansion. At 0.1 to 3.0 mg/kg, CD4+ and CD8+ blood T cells expanded clonally by week 6.

The protocol was immunoSEQ multiplex PCR, while the TCRdb copy is restricted to in-frame clones and leaves out a portion. Among more than 55,000 clones, approximately 87% were seen once, and the ten largest hold more than 3.5%. Trimming took 0 bases from V and 4 from J, leaving 15 bases between them. There are 16 residues in the CDR3. Germline assignment: CDR1 LGHNA and CDR2 YSLEER. The starting material was CD4+ or CD8+ T cells sorted from blood, obtained in a trial of the OX40 agonist ivuxolimab. The chain joins TRBV4-3 to TRBJ1-2; weak D call: TRBD1 (5 bases). This receptor was obtained from an adult with an advanced solid tumor such as melanoma, head and neck, liver or kidney cancer. DNA for the CDR3: TGCGCCAGCAGCCAAGATGACAGTAGAGGGGCCTATGGCTACACCTTC. Amino acid sequence: CASSQDDSRGAYGYTF.